This section outlines one T cell receptor beta chain sequence together with its context. What it binds is unknown. TCRdb's copy holds only in-frame clones and misses some; the assay was immunoSEQ multiplex PCR. Of roughly 38,000 clones in the sample, 70% to 90% were seen once. Deletions cut 2 bases from V and 4 bases from J, with 11 bases between. The CDR3 is made up of 15 amino acids. Germline CDR1 reads MDHEN; CDR2 reads SYDVKM. The sample belongs to a study of T cells in localized non-small cell lung cancer. Notes on the study in general: Longer overall survival was seen with higher T cell density measured in blood. There was higher T cell clonality in uninvolved adjacent lung than in tumor, and it was highest there.

The chain combines TRBV28 with TRBJ2-2, with D tentatively TRBD2 (5 bases). The receptor was derived from a woman aged 18-49 years with stage III lung adenocarcinoma. The specimen was peripheral blood, collected before any cancer treatment. The CDR3 DNA is TGTGCCAGCAGTTTAGGGCGGGCCCCCACCGGGGAGCTGTTTTTT. This encodes CASSLGRAPTGELFF.